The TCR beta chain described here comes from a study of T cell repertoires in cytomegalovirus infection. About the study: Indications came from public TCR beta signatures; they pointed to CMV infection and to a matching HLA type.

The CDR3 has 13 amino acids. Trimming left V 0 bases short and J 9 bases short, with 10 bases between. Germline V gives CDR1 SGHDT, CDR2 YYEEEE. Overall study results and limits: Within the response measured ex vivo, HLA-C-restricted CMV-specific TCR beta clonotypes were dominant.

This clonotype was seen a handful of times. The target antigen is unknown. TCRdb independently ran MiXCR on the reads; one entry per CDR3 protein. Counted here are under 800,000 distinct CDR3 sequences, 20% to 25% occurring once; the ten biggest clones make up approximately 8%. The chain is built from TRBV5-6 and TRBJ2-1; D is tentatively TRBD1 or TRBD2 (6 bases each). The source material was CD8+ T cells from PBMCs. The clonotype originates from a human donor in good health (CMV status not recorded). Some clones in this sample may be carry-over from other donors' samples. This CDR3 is CASSLEGGTEQFF. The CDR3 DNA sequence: TGTGCCAGCAGCTTGGAGGGGGGTACTGAGCAGTTCTTC.